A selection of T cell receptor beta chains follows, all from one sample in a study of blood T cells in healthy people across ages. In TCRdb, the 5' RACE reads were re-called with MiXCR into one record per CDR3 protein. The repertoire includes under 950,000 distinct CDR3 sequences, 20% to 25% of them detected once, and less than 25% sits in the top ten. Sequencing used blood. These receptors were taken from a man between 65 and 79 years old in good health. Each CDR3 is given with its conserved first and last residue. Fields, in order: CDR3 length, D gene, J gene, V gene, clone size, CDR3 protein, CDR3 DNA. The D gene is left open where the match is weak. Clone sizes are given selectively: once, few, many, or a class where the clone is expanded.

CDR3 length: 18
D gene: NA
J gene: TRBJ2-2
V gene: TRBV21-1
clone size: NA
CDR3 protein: CASSKGTSGGLNTGELFF
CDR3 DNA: TGTGCCAGCAGCAAAGGGACTAGCGGGGGACTGAACACCGGGGAGCTGTTTTTT

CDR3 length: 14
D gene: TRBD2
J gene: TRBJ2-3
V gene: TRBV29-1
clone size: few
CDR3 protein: CSVRGTSSVDTQYF
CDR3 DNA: TGCAGCGTTCGCGGGACTAGTTCAGTAGATACGCAGTATTTT

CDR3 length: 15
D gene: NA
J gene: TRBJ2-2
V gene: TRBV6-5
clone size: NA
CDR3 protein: CASSYLEKRGGELFF
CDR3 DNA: TGTGCCAGCAGTTACTTGGAAAAGCGTGGCGGGGAGCTGTTTTTT

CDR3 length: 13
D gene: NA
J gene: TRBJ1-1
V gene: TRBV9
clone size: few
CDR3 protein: CASSPPPNTEAFF
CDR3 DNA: TGTGCCAGCAGCCCCCCCCCCAACACTGAAGCTTTCTTT

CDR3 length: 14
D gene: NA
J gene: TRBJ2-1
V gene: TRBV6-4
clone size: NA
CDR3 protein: CASAGQSGANEQFF
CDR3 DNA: TGTGCCAGCGCAGGACAGTCAGGTGCCAATGAGCAGTTCTTC

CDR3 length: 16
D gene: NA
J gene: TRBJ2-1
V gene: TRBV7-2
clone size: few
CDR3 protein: CASSLARGSSYNEQFF
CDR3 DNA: TGTGCCAGCAGCTTAGCTAGGGGGAGCTCCTACAATGAGCAGTTCTTC

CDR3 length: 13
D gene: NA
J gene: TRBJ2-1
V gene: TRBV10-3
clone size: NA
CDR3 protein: CKRTDSRYNEQFF
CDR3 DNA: TGTAAGAGGACGGATTCCCGCTACAATGAGCAGTTCTTC

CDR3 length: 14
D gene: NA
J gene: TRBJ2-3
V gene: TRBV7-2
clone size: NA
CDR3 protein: CASKGGVFTDTQYF
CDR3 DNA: TGTGCCAGCAAGGGGGGAGTGTTTACAGATACGCAGTATTTT

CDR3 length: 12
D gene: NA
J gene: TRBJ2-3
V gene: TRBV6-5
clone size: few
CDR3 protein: CASRSGTDTQYF
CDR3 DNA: TGTGCCAGCAGGAGCGGCACAGATACGCAGTATTTT

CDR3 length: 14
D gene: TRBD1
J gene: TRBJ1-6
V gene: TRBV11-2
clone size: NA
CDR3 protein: CASTRQGGNSPLHF
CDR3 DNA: TGTGCCAGCACTCGACAGGGGGGTAATTCACCCCTCCACTTT

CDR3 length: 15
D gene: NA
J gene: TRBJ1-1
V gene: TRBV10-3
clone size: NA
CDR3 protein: CAISPISGGGTEAFF
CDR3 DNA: TGTGCCATCAGCCCCATCTCCGGGGGGGGCACTGAAGCTTTCTTT

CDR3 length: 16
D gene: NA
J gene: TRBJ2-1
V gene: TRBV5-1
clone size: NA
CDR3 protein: CASSKGGQSSYNEQFF
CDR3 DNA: TGCGCCAGCAGTAAGGGAGGCCAGAGCTCCTACAATGAGCAGTTCTTC

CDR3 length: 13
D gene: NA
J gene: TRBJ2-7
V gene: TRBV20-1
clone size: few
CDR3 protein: CSARDGPMYEQYF
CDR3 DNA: TGCAGTGCTAGAGACGGACCGATGTACGAGCAGTACTTC

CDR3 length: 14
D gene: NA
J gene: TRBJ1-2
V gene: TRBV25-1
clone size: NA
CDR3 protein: CASSEIMGNYGYTF
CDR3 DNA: TGTGCCAGCAGTGAGATCATGGGAAACTATGGCTACACCTTC

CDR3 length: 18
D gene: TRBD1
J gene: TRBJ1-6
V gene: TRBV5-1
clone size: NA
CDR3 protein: CASSLVANTGTGVSPLHF
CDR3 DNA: TGCGCCAGCAGCTTGGTGGCAAATACCGGGACAGGGGTTTCACCCCTCCACTTT

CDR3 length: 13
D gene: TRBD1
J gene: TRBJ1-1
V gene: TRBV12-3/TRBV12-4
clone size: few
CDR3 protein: CASSIQGASEAFF
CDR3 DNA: TGTGCCAGCAGCATACAGGGGGCATCTGAAGCTTTCTTT

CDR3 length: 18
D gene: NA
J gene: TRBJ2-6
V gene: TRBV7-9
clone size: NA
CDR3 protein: CASSLASGVGSGANVLTF
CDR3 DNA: TGTGCCAGCAGCTTAGCTTCTGGGGTCGGGAGTGGGGCCAACGTCCTGACTTTC

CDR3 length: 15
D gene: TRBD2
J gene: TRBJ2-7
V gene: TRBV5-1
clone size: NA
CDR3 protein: CASSLVAGGLYEQYF
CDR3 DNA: TGCGCCAGCAGCCTCGTAGCGGGGGGACTCTACGAGCAGTACTTC

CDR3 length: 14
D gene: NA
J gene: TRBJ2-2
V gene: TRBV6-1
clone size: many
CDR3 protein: CASKGDLNTGELFF
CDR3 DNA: TGTGCCAGCAAGGGGGACCTGAACACCGGGGAGCTGTTTTTT

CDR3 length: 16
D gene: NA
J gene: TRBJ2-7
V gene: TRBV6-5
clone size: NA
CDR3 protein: CASSISGARSPYEQYF
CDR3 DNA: TGTGCCAGCAGTATATCGGGGGCGCGATCCCCCTACGAGCAGTACTTC

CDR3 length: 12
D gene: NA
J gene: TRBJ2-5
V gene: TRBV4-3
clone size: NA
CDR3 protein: CASSQEGQTQYF
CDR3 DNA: TGCGCCAGCAGCCAAGAGGGGCAGACCCAGTACTTC

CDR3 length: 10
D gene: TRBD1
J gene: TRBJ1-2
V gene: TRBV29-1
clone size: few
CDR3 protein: CSVEFGTVSF
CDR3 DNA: TGCAGCGTTGAATTTGGGACAGTCTCCTTC

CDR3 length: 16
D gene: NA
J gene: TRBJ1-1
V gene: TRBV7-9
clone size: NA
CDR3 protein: CASSPPRGRENTEAFF
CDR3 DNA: TGTGCCAGCAGCCCCCCTCGGGGACGCGAGAACACTGAAGCTTTCTTT

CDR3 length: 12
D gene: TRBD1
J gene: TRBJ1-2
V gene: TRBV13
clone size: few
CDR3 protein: CASRDRGLGYTF
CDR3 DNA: TGTGCCAGCAGGGACAGGGGTTTGGGCTACACCTTC

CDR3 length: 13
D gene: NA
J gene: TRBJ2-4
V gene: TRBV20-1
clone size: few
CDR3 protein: CSASVLAKNIQYF
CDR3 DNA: TGCAGTGCTAGTGTGCTAGCCAAAAACATTCAGTACTTC

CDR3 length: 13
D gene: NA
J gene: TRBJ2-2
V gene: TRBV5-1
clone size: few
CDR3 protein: CASSLEADGELFF
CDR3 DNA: TGCGCCAGCAGCTTGGAGGCCGACGGGGAGCTGTTTTTT

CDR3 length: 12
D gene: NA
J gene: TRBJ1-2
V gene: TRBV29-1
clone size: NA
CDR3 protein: CSVDAGAYGYTF
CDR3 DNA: TGCAGCGTTGACGCAGGGGCCTATGGCTACACCTTC

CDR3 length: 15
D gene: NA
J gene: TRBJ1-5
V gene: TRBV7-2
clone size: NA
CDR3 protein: CASSSDRAPNQPQHF
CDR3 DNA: TGTGCCAGCAGCTCTGACCGGGCCCCCAATCAGCCCCAGCATTTT

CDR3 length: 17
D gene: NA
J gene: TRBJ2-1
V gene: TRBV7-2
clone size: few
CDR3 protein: CASSLGGFSSSRNEQFF
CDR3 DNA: TGTGCCAGCAGCTTAGGGGGGTTTTCGAGCAGTCGGAATGAGCAGTTCTTC

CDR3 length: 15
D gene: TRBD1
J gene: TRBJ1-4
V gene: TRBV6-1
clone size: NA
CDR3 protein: CASSEAGQGGEKLFF
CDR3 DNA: TGTGCCAGCAGTGAGGCGGGACAGGGAGGTGAAAAACTGTTTTTT

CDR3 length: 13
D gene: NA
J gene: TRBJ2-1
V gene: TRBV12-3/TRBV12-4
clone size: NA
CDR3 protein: CASSSMIPGEQFF
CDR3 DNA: TGTGCCAGCAGTTCTATGATCCCCGGAGAGCAGTTCTTC

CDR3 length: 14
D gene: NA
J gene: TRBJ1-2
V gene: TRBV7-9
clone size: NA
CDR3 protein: CASSLETGIRGYTF
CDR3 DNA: TGTGCCAGCAGCTTAGAAACAGGGATACGTGGCTACACCTTC

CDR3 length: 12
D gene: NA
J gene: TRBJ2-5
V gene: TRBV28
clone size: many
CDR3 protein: CASRRLGETQYF
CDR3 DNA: TGTGCCAGCCGGAGACTGGGAGAGACCCAGTACTTC

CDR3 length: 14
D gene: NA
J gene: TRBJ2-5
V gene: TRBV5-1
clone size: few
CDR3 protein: CASSFTGSQETQYF
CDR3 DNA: TGCGCCAGCAGCTTCACAGGGTCCCAAGAGACCCAGTACTTC

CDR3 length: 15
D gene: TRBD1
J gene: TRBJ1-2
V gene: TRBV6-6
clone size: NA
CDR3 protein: CASSYSRDSNYGYTF
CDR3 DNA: TGTGCCAGCAGTTACTCAAGGGACAGTAACTATGGCTACACCTTC

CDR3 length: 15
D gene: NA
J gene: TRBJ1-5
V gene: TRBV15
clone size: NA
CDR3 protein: CATSRDIQSNQPQHF
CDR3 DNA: TGTGCCACCAGCAGAGATATACAGAGCAATCAGCCCCAGCATTTT

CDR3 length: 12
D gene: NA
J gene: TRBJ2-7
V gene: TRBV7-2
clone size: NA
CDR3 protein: CASSLDEEEQYF
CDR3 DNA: TGTGCCAGCAGCTTGGACGAGGAGGAGCAGTACTTC

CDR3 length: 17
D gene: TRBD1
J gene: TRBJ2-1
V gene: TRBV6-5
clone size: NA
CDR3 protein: CASSHDSSGTGYNEQFF
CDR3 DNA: TGTGCCAGCAGTCACGATTCATCCGGGACAGGGTACAATGAGCAGTTCTTC

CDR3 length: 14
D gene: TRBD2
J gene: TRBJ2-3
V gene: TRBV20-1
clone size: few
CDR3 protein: CSAPWRGGTDTQYF
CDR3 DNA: TGCAGTGCTCCCTGGCGGGGGGGCACAGATACGCAGTATTTT

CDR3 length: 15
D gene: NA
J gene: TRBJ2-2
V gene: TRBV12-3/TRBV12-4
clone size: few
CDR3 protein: CASSWRTANTGELFF
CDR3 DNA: TGTGCCAGCAGTTGGCGGACAGCGAACACCGGGGAGCTGTTTTTT

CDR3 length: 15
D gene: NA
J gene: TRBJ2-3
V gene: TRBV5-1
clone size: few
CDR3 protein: CASSRGTYSTDTQYF
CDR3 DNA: TGCGCCAGCAGCCGAGGGACCTATAGCACAGATACGCAGTATTTT

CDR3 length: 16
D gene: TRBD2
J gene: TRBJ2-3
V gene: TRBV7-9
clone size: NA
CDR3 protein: CASSPRTSGLADTQYF
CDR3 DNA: TGTGCCAGCAGCCCCAGGACTAGCGGGCTGGCAGATACGCAGTATTTT

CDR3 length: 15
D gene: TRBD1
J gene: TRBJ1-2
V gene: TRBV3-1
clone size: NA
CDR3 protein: CASSQKTGGYDGYTF
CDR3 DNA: TGTGCCAGCAGCCAAAAAACAGGGGGTTATGATGGCTACACCTTC

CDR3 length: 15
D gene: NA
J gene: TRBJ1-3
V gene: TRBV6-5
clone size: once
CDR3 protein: CASSSGHSSGNTIYF
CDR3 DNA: TGTGCCAGCAGTTCAGGACACAGCTCTGGAAACACCATATATTTT

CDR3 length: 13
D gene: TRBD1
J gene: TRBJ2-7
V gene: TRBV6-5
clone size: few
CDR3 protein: CASSYRDRDEQYF
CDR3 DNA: TGTGCCAGCAGTTACCGGGACAGGGACGAGCAGTACTTC